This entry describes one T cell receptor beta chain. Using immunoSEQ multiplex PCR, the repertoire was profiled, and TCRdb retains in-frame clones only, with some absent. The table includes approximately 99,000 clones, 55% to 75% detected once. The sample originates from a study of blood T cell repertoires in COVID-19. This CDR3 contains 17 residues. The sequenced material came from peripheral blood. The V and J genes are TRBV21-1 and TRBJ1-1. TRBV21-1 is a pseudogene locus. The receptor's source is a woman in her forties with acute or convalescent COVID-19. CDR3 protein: CASSNGEMGSMNTEAFF. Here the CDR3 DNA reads TGTGCCAGCAGCAATGGAGAAATGGGGAGCATGAACACTGAAGCTTTCTTT.